In its sample, the clone carrying this TCR beta chain was seen a few times. The target antigen is unknown. This record comes from a study of early T cells in non-severe SARS-CoV-2 infection. Overall study context: Chains were unpaired, as sequencing was done on bulk RNA from unsorted whole blood. General study points: Database matching using VDJdb favored anti-spike CD8 responses, with private and CD4 specificities left missing.

Germline values: CDR1 MNHEY, CDR2 SMNVEV (reference sequence). There are 13 residues in the CDR3. The V gene lost 1 base and the J gene lost 3 bases, with 6 bases spanning the gap. The library protocol tagged individual cDNA molecules with unique molecular identifiers. MiXCR was run by TCRdb on the 5' RACE reads, yielding one entry per CDR3 protein. Among fewer than 130,000 distinct CDR3 sequences listed, 10% to 15% were seen once. This TCR was recovered from an adult who was a healthcare worker with PCR-confirmed SARS-CoV-2 infection or an uninfected control (not recorded which). The chain carries TRBV27 and TRBJ1-1; D is unresolved. The sequences come from whole blood, collected at baseline. The CDR3 DNA follows: TGTGCCAGCAGTTTATACGGGGACACTGAAGCTTTCTTT. This encodes CASSLYGDTEAFF.